The 9 T cell receptor beta chains given below trace back to one sample, sequenced in a study of blood T cell repertoires in COVID-19. Sequenced by immunoSEQ multiplex PCR; TCRdb stores in-frame clones only, minus some. The table includes roughly 48,000 clones, roughly 80% detected once. Sequencing was done on a sample of peripheral blood. The origin of the receptors is a man aged 40-55 years with acute or convalescent COVID-19.

V gene TRBV2 combines with J gene TRBJ2-3; TRBD2 matches at 13 bases. The germline gives CDR1 SNHLY, CDR2 FYNNEI. The trim removed 4 bases at V and 9 bases at J, leaving 4 bases unmatched. This CDR3 is 14 amino acids long. CDR3 sequence reads: CASSGTSGGETQYF. The DNA for the CDR3 is TGTGCCAGCAGTGGGACTAGCGGGGGAGAAACGCAGTATTTT.

This chain links TRBV24-1 with TRBJ1-2; maybe TRBD1 (5 bases). The V gene lost 4 bases and the J gene lost 2 bases, with 19 bases spanning the gap. CDR1 KGHDR and CDR2 SFDVKD come from the germline V gene. This CDR3 comprises 17 residues. CDR3: CATSENSKGRENYGYTF. CDR3 DNA sequence: TGTGCCACCAGTGAAAACTCGAAGGGGAGGGAAAACTATGGCTACACCTTC.

This clone has a single count. V gene TRBV3-1 (or the pseudogene TRBV3-2) combines with J gene TRBJ2-7, with a tentative D call TRBD1 (5 bases). V was clipped by 0 bases and J by 5 bases, with 8 bases between them. The CDR3 loop spans 13 amino acids. Per germline, CDR1 LGHDT and CDR2 YNNKEL (reference sequence). The CDR3 region is CASSQDRVHEQYF. The CDR3 nucleotides read TGTGCCAGCAGCCAAGACAGGGTCCACGAGCAGTACTTC.

The V and J genes are TRBV24-1 and TRBJ1-6; TRBD1 matches at 12 bases. Germline trimming cut 9 bases from V and 9 bases from J; bases unmatched to any gene: 11. There are 16 residues in the CDR3. Germline CDR1 KGHDR, CDR2 SFDVKD. CDR3: CATGLPRDRGLSPLHF. The CDR3 DNA sequence: TGTGCCACCGGTCTCCCCCGGGACAGGGGGCTTTCACCCCTCCACTTT.

The chain links TRBV24-1 to TRBJ2-3; the match to TRBD2 covers 7 bases. The germline CDR1 and CDR2 sequences are KGHDR and SFDVKD. Trimming removed 4 bases from V and 3 bases from J; junction bases left unmatched: 6. This CDR3 region has 15 residues. As DNA, the CDR3 is TGTGCCACCAGTGACACTGGCGGGGGTACAGATACGCAGTATTTT. Translating gives CATSDTGGGTDTQYF.

The rearrangement uses TRBV6-5 and TRBJ2-2; TRBD2 agrees at 12 bases. The V gene end was trimmed by 7 bases and the J gene end by 6 bases; junction bases not matched to a gene: 6. CDR1 and CDR2 (germline): MNHEY, SVGAGI. The CDR3 extends over 15 amino acids. CDR3: CASTSGGANSGELFF. CDR3 sequence (DNA): TGTGCCAGCACTAGCGGGGGGGCAAATTCCGGGGAGCTGTTTTTT.

This clone showed up just once. The V gene is TRBV18, the J gene TRBJ1-1; possible D gene TRBD1, 6 bases. The CDR3 length is 15 residues. In germline, CDR1 is KGHSH, CDR2 LQKENI. V dropped 3 bases and J dropped 1 base, with 12 bases sitting between them. The CDR3 DNA reads as TGTGCCAGCTCACCCGAGACAGGTAGGAACACTGAAGCTTTCTTT. Its translation is CASSPETGRNTEAFF.

V is TRBV10-2 and J is TRBJ1-1; D is unresolved. Trimming cost V 3 bases and J 3 bases, with 8 bases left between them. The CDR3 runs to 13 residues. CDR1 is WSHSY, CDR2 SAAADI, per germline. In nucleotides, the CDR3 is TGCGCCAGCAGTGATCAGGTATACACTGAAGCTTTCTTT. It yields the protein CASSDQVYTEAFF.

This chain uses TRBV19 with TRBJ1-1; D not resolved. The CDR3 has 14 residues. Between the trimmed V and J ends, which lost 6 bases and 2 bases, there was a span of 13 bases. Germline-derived CDR1 and CDR2 are LNHDA and SQIVND (reference sequence). In DNA form, the CDR3 reads TGTGCCAGTAGGGCGACCGGGTCAAACACTGAAGCTTTCTTT. Translating gives CASRATGSNTEAFF.